This TCR beta chain was captured by sequencing in a study of T cell changes during pregnancy in multiple sclerosis. Method: immunoSEQ multiplex PCR; TCRdb's copy keeps in-frame clones and lacks some. The sample carries 90,000 to 120,000 clones, 80% to 95% recorded once. From germline, CDR1 is SNHLY and CDR2 FYNNEI. The CDR3 extends over 12 amino acids. Trimming left V 2 bases short and J 5 bases short, with 6 bases between. This chain joins TRBV2 and TRBJ2-5; D gene ambiguous. The source was peripheral blood, collected after pregnancy. The clonotype comes from a female donor with multiple sclerosis, enrolled in a pregnancy study. CDR3 region: CASSETRETQYF. Written as DNA, the CDR3 is TGTGCCAGCAGTGAAACCCGGGAGACCCAGTACTTC.